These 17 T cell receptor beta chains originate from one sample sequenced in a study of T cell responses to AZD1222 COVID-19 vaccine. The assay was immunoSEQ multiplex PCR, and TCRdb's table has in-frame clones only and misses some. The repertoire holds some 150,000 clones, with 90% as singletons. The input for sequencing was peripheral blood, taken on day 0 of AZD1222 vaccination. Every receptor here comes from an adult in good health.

CDR3 region: CSAERGLQFF. In DNA, the CDR3 is TGCAGTGCTGAGCGGGGATTACAGTTCTTC. The chain carries TRBV20-1 and TRBJ2-1; 7 bases map to TRBD2. Germline V lookup: CDR1 DFQATT, CDR2 SNEGSKA (reference sequence). The CDR3 is 10 amino acids. Trimming at V came to 5 bases and at J to 13 bases, leaving 5 bases not matched to a gene.

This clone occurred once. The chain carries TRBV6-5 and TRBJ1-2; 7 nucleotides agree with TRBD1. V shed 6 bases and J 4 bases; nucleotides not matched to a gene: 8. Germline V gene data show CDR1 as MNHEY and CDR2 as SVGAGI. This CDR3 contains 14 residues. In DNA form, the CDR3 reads TGTGCCAGCAGATGGACAGGCAGCAGCTATGGCTACACCTTC. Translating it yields CASRWTGSSYGYTF.

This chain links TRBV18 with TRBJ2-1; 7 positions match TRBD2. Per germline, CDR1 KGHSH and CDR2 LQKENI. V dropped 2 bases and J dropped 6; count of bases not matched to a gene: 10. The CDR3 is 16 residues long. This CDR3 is CASSPAGGSRSNEQFF. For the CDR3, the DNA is TGTGCCAGCTCACCAGCAGGCGGGAGCCGAAGCAATGAGCAGTTCTTC.

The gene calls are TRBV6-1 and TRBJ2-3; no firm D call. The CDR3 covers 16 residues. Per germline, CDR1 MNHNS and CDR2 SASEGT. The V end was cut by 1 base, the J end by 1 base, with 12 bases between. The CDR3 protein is CASSEVGRLGTDTQYF. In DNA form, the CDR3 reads TGTGCCAGCAGTGAAGTCGGACGTCTCGGCACAGATACGCAGTATTTT.

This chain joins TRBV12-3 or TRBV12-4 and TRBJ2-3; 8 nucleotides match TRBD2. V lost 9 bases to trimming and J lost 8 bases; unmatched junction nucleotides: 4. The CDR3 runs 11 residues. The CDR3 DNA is TGTGCCAGTAGCGGGGCCCGTACGCAGTATTTT. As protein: CASSGARTQYF.

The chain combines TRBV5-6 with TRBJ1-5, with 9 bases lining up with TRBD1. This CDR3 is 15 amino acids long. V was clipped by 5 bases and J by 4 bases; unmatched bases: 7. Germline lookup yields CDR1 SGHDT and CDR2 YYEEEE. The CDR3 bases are TGTGCCAGCAGTTACGGGACAGGGAGTAATCAGCCCCAGCATTTT. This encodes CASSYGTGSNQPQHF.

CDR3 protein: CASITTSGSNEQYF. Here the CDR3 DNA reads TGTGCCAGCATCACGACTAGCGGGAGTAACGAGCAGTACTTC. This chain links TRBV7-2 with TRBJ2-7, with 12 nucleotides matching TRBD2. The V gene's germline CDR1 is SGHTA and CDR2 FQGNSA. V shed 7 bases, J shed 5 bases, and the junction held 6 bases outside the gene matches. This CDR3 is built from 14 residues.

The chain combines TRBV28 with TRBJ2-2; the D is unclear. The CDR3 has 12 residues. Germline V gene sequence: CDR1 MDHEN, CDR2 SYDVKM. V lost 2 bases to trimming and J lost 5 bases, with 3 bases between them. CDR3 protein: CASSLLTGELFF. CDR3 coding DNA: TGTGCCAGCAGTTTACTGACCGGGGAGCTGTTTTTT. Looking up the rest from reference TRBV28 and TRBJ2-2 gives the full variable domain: DVKVTQSSRYLVKRTGEKVFLECVQDMDHENMFWYRQDPGLGLRLIYFSYDVKMKEKGDIPEGYSVSREKKERFSLILESASTNQTSMYLCASSLLTGELFFGEGSRLTVL.

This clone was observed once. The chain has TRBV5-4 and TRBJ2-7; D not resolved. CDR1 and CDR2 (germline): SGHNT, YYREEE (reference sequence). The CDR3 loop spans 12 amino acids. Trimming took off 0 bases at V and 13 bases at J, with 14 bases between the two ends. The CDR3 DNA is TGTGCCAGCAGCTTGGGTGGCAGCCGCATATACTTC. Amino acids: CASSLGGSRIYF.

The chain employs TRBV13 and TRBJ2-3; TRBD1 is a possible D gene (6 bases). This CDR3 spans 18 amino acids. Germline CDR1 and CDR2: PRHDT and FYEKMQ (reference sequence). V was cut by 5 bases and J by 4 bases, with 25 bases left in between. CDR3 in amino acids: CASSRLGFRAGEADTQYF. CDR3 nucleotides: TGTGCCAGCAGCCGCCTGGGTTTTCGGGCAGGGGAAGCAGATACGCAGTATTTT.

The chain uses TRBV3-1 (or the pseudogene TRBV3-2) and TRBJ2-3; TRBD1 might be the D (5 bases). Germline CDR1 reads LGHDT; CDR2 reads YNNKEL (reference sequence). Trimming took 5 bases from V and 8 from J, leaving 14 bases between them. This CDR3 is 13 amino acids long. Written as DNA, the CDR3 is TGTGCCAGCAGCGCTCAGGGCCCGGGTACGCAGTATTTT. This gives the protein CASSAQGPGTQYF.

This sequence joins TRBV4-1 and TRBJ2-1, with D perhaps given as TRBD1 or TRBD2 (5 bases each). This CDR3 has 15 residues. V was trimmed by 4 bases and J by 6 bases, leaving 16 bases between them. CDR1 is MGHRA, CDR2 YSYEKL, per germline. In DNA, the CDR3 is TGCGCCAGCAGCCCCTATAGCCAGGGAGTCAATGAGCAGTTCTTC. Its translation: CASSPYSQGVNEQFF.

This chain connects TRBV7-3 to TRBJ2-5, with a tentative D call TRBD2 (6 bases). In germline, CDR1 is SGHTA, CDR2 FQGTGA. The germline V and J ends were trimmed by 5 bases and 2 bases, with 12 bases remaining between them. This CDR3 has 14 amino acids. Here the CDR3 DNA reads TGTGCCAGCAGCCCAAGCGGGTCTCAAGAGACCCAGTACTTC. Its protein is CASSPSGSQETQYF.

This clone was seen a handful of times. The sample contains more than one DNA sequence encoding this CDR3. The CDR3 loop is CASSDGNTGELFF. The DNA of the CDR3 is TGTGCCAGCAGTGACGGGAACACCGGGGAGCTGTTTTTT. The genes are TRBV6-4 and TRBJ2-2, with D unclear. Looked up from germline, CDR1 is MRHNA and CDR2 is SNTAGT. The CDR3 spans 13 residues. Trimming removed 2 bases from V and 1 base from J, with 2 bases in between.

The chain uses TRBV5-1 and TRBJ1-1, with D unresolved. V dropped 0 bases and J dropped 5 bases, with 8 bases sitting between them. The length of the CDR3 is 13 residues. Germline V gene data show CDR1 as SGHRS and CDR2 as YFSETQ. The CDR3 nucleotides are TGCGCCAGCAGCTTGGTCCAATCGACTGAAGCTTTCTTT. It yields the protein CASSLVQSTEAFF. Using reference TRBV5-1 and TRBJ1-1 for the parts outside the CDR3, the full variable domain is KAGVTQTPRYLIKTRGQQVTLSCSPISGHRSVSWYQQTPGQGLQFLFEYFSETQRNKGNFPGRFSGRQFSNSRSEMNVSTLELGDSALYLCASSLVQSTEAFFGQGTRLTVV.

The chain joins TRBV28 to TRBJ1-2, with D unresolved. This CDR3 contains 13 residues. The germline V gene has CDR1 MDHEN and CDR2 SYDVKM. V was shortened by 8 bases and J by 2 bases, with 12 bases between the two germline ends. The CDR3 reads CASGVSGNYGYTF. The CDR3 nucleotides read TGTGCCAGCGGCGTTTCGGGCAACTATGGCTACACCTTC.

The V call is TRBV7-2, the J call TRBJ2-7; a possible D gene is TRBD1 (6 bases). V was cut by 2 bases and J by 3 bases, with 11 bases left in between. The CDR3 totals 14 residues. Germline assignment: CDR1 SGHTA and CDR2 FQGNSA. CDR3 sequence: CASSLKLQGYEQYF. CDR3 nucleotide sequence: TGTGCCAGCAGCTTAAAGTTACAGGGCTACGAGCAGTACTTC. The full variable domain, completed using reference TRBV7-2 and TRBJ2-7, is GAGVSQSPSNKVTEKGKDVELRCDPISGHTALYWYRQSLGQGLEFLIYFQGNSAPDKSGLPSDRFSAERTGGSVSTLTIQRTQQEDSAVYLCASSLKLQGYEQYFGPGTRLTVT.